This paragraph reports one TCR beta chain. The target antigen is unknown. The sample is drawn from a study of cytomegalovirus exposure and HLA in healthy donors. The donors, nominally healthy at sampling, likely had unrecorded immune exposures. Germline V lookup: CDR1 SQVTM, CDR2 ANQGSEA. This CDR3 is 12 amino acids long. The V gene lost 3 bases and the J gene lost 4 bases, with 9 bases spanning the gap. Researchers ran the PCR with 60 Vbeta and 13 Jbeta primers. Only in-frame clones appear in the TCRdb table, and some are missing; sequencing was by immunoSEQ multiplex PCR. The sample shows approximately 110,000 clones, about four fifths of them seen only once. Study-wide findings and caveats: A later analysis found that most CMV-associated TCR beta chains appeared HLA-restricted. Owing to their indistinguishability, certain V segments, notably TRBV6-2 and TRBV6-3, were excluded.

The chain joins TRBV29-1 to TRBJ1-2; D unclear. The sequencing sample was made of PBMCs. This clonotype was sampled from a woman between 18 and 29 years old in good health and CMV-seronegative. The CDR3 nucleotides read TGCAGCGTTGAGCAGGCCACCTATGGCTACACCTTC. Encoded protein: CSVEQATYGYTF.